This entry features one T cell receptor beta chain sequence. The data are from a study of patients and donors after allogeneic stem cell transplantation. Each CDR3 protein is one row after TCRdb ran MiXCR on the RT-PCR reads. The repertoire holds 150,000 to 200,000 distinct CDR3 sequences, with more than 20% as singletons. Germline-derived CDR1 and CDR2 are SGHRS and YFSETQ. Trimming removed 2 bases at V and 2 bases at J, with 12 bases between. The CDR3 sequence is 15 residues long. This receptor was obtained from a human donor who was either an allogeneic HSCT recipient or a stem cell or donor lymphocyte infusion donor (not recorded which). It is not recorded whose cells these are; they may come from a transplant donor. The specimen sequenced was blood, either unsorted or a sorted T cell fraction (not recorded which). V and J are TRBV5-1 and TRBJ2-3; D gene uncertain. The CDR3 sequence: CASSFLGQVTDTQYF. The CDR3 DNA sequence: TGCGCCAGCAGCTTTCTAGGGCAAGTCACAGATACGCAGTATTTT.